One sample yielded the 7 T cell receptor beta chains listed below, sequenced in a study of blood T cell repertoires in COVID-19. Sequencing was performed with immunoSEQ multiplex PCR; in TCRdb, only in-frame clones are kept and a portion is missing. The table includes hundreds of thousands of clones, 70% to 90% detected once. The sequenced sample was PBMCs or T cells enriched from blood (not recorded which). These receptors originate from a woman in her late teens or twenties with acute COVID-19.

This chain connects TRBV6-5 to TRBJ1-2, with D hard to call. The germline V and J ends were trimmed by 6 bases and 11 bases, with 22 bases remaining between them. The CDR3 spans 14 residues. Germline lookup yields CDR1 MNHEY and CDR2 SVGAGI. CDR3 sequence: CASSANPQDFRYTF. CDR3 nucleotides: TGTGCCAGCAGCGCCAATCCGCAGGATTTTCGTTACACCTTC.

The chain couples TRBV15 to TRBJ1-2; the D gene is possibly TRBD1 (5 bases). Trimming cost V 1 base and J 5 bases, with 14 bases left between them. The CDR3 consists of 15 residues. From germline, CDR1 is LNHNV and CDR2 YYDKDF (reference sequence). Here the CDR3 reads CATSRGGQGGYGYTF. The CDR3 DNA is TGTGCCACCAGCAGAGGTGGCCAGGGAGGATATGGCTACACCTTC.

This chain joins TRBV5-4 and TRBJ2-2, with 7 bases matching TRBD2. CDR3 length equals 16 residues. Trimming took 4 bases from V and 7 from J; bases not matched to a gene: 13. Germline loops: CDR1 SGHNT, CDR2 YYREEE (reference sequence). The CDR3 DNA is TGTGCCAGCAGCGAAAGCGGGGTGAAGCGGGGCGGGGAGCTGTTTTTT. This translates into CASSESGVKRGGELFF.

The chain recombines TRBV7-2 with TRBJ1-5; the match to TRBD1 covers 10 bases. Germline CDR1 reads SGHTA; CDR2 reads FQGNSA. The length of the CDR3 is 15 residues. V was pared by 3 bases and J by 5 bases, with 4 bases of the junction left unmatched. The CDR3 loop is CASSLGQGPDQPQHF. The CDR3 DNA is TGTGCCAGCAGCTTGGGACAGGGGCCCGATCAGCCCCAGCATTTT.

The V and J genes are TRBV6-5 and TRBJ1-5; possibly TRBD1 for D (6 bases). CDR1 and CDR2 (germline): MNHEY, SVGAGI. The V and J ends lost 2 bases and 3 bases respectively, with 11 bases between them. The CDR3 has 15 amino acids. The CDR3 reads CASSYPGQLNQPQHF. The CDR3 coding sequence is TGTGCCAGCAGTTACCCCGGACAGCTCAATCAGCCCCAGCATTTT.

The J gene is TRBJ1-3, the V gene TRBV5-1; no firm D call. V lost 3 bases, J lost 1 base, and 11 bases lay in between. The CDR3 is 15 residues long. The germline V gene encodes CDR1 SGHRS and CDR2 YFSETQ. The CDR3 sequence: CASSSGLSSGNTIYF. The CDR3 DNA reads TGCGCCAGCAGCTCCGGACTATCATCTGGAAACACCATATATTTT.

J is TRBJ2-1 and V is TRBV9; perhaps TRBD2 as D (5 bases). V gave up 4 bases and J gave up 7 bases, with 12 bases separating them. CDR1 is SGDLS, CDR2 YYNGEE, per germline. The CDR3 spans 13 residues. The CDR3 DNA follows: TGTGCCAGCAGCCCTAGCCCAGGAAATGAGCAGTTCTTC. The encoded protein is CASSPSPGNEQFF.